Detailed here is one T cell receptor (beta chain). This receptor's antigen is unknown. No per-base quality is available; no much larger clone lies one base away. This entry belongs to a study of post-analysis software for immune sequencing data (dated by TCRdb to between 2015 and 2016). About the investigation overall: Disease courses on record covered relapsing-remitting, secondary progressive and progressive-relapsing multiple sclerosis, though some patients had no subtype annotation. The patient repertoires were set against about 12 previously published healthy control repertoires from donors whose ages ranged from roughly 6 to 27 years. A subset of samples was prepared in parallel using single-end sample barcoding, then pooled and co-amplified after Illumina adapter ligation. What the research found in general, with its limitations: Direct clustering with F measure revealed strong co-clustering of samples prepared in the same batch, which led to a batch-effect correction. The control group was slightly older than the multiple sclerosis patient group. Significantly lower normalized Chao1 diversity was found in multiple sclerosis patients than in controls, suggesting substantial peripheral T-cell clonal expansion. Patients showed significantly higher frequencies than controls for several TRBV segments, among them TRBV5-6, TRBV5-1 and TRBV20-1.

The library was prepared using PCR. The instrument was an Illumina HiSeq 2500. To reduce PCR and sequencing biases, unique molecular identifiers were built into the TCR beta cDNA libraries. Per 1 to 10 million input T cells, approximately 500,000 cDNA molecules were obtained, such that each molecule approximated one T cell. The same protocol used for the earlier healthy control dataset was applied to prepare and sequence the patient libraries. Samples belonging to the same batch were prepared together, multiplexed and sequenced on a shared HiSeq lane. The study's processing was this. MIGEC handled the raw barcoded reads, throwing out single-read molecular identifier groups before consensus assembly and CDR3 extraction. VDJtools was used for post-analysis of the clonotype tables, with diversity normalized by down-sampling every dataset to the smallest sample size. In repertoire overlap clustering, CDR3 amino acid sequences, but not nucleotide sequences, were matched to correct batch-related cross-sample contamination. The public sequencing data were trimmed at Q25 with fastp and processed into clonotypes with MiXCR by TCRdb, which kept only in-frame beta chains. Rows merge per CDR3 protein into single entries with the most common DNA and genes. The V and J calls reflect TCRdb's pipeline rather than the authors' work. The sample records about 820,000 distinct CDR3 sequences, roughly 58% of which are singletons. The biggest ten clones account for about 4.5% of the sample.

CDR1 and CDR2, looked up from the germline V gene, are SGDLS and YYNGEE. Including cysteine and phenylalanine, the CDR3 has 14 amino acids. The DNA shown is the 42-base CDR3, in frame from base 1. Clipping removes 4 bases from V and 7 bases from J, with 7 as the unmatched junction base count. To demonstrate the VDJtools post-analysis software, the study profiled TCR beta repertoires from the peripheral blood of about 13 young patients with multiple sclerosis. The multiple sclerosis patients were children and adolescents between about 6 and 16 years of age. The sequence links TRBV9 to TRBJ2-1; 8 bases in the junction line up with TRBD1. Sequencing was carried out using blood. The TCR sequence derives from a girl aged 10 to 17 with multiple sclerosis. The nucleotides are TGTGCCAGCAGCCCGTGGACAGGGAGTAATGAGCAGTTCTTC. Translated, this gives CASSPWTGSNEQFF. The full variable domain, completed from the reference TRBV9 and TRBJ2-1 proteins outside the CDR3, reads DSGVTQTPKHLITATGQRVTLRCSPRSGDLSVYWYQQSLDQGLQFLIQYYNGEERAKGNILERFSAQQFPDLHSELNLSSLELGDSALYFCASSPWTGSNEQFFGPGTRLTVL.